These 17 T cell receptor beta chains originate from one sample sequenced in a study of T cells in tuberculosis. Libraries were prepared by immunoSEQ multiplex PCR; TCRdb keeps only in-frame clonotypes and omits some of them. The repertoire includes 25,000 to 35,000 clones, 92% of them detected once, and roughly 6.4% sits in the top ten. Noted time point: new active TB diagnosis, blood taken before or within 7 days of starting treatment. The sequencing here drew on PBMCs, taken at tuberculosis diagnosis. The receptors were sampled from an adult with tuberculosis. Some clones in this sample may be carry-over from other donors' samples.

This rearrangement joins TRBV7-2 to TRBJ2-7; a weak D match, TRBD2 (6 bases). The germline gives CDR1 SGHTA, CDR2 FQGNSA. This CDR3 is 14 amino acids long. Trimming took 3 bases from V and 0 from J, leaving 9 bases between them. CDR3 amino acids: CASSFGTGSYEQYF. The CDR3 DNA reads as TGTGCCAGCAGCTTCGGGACTGGCTCCTACGAGCAGTACTTC.

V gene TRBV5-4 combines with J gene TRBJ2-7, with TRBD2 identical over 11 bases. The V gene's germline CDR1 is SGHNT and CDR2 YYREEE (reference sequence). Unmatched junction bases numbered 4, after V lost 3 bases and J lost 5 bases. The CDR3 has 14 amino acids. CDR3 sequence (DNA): TGTGCCAGCAGCTCGGGACTAGCGGCCCACGAGCAGTACTTC. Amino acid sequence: CASSSGLAAHEQYF.

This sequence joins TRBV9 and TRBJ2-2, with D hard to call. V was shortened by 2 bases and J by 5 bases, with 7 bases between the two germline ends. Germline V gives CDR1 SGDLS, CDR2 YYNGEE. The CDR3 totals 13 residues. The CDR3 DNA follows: TGTGCCAGCAGCGTGAGTGCTACCGGGGAGCTGTTTTTT. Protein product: CASSVSATGELFF. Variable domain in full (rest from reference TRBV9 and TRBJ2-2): DSGVTQTPKHLITATGQRVTLRCSPRSGDLSVYWYQQSLDQGLQFLIQYYNGEERAKGNILERFSAQQFPDLHSELNLSSLELGDSALYFCASSVSATGELFFGEGSRLTVL.

The CDR3 DNA reads TGTGCCAGCAGAGTTCCGGGACAGGCCTACGAGCAGTACTTC. As protein: CASRVPGQAYEQYF. The genes are TRBV6-6 and TRBJ2-7; 8 bases align to TRBD1. The germline gives CDR1 MNHNY, CDR2 SVGAGI (reference sequence). Germline trimming cut 6 bases from V and 2 bases from J; bases unmatched to any gene: 6. The CDR3 contains 14 residues.

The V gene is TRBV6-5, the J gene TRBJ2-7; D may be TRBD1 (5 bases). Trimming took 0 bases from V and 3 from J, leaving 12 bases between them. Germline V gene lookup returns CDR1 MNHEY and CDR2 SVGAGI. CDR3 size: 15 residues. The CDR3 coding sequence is TGTGCCAGCAGTTACTCTCCGCTGACAGACTACGAGCAGTACTTC. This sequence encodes CASSYSPLTDYEQYF.

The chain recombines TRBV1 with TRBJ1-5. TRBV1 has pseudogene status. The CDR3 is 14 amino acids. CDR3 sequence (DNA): TGCACCAGCAGGGGCGGGTATAGCAATCAGCCCCAGCATTTT. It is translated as CTSRGGYSNQPQHF.

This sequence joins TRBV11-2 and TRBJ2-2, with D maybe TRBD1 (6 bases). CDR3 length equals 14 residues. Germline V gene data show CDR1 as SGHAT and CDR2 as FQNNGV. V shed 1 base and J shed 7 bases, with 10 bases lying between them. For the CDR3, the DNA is TGTGCCAGCAGCTTAGTAAGGGGGAACGGGGAGCTGTTTTTT. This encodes CASSLVRGNGELFF.

Written as DNA, the CDR3 is TGTGCCATCAGGGCCGGACAGGGTCACGAGCAGTACTTC. It is translated as CAIRAGQGHEQYF. This chain joins TRBV10-3 and TRBJ2-7, with 8 bases lining up with TRBD1. After removal of 6 bases from V and 5 bases from J, the junction contained 6 bases not matched to a gene. CDR1 and CDR2 from the germline V gene are ENHRY and SYGVKD. This CDR3 has 13 residues.

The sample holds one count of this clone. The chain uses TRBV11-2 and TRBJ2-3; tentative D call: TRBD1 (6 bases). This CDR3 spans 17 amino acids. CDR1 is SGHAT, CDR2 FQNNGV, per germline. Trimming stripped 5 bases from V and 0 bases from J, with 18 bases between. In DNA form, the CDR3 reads TGTGCCAGCAGCAGGGAAACGAGGACAGCTAGCACAGATACGCAGTATTTT. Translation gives CASSRETRTASTDTQYF.

Here the CDR3 reads CASSEISGGAHEQFF. The CDR3 DNA reads as TGTGCCAGCAGTGAAATCAGCGGGGGGGCTCATGAGCAGTTCTTC. This chain uses TRBV2 with TRBJ2-1; 10 positions agree with TRBD2. The CDR3 covers 15 residues. V gave up 2 bases and J gave up 8 bases; unmatched junction bases: 6. The V gene's germline CDR1 is SNHLY and CDR2 FYNNEI.

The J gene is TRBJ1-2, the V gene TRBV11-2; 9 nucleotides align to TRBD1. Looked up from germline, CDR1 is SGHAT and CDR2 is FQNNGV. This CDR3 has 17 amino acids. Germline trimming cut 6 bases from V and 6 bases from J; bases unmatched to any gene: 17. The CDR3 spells CASRVVDRGLLSDGYTF. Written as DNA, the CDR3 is TGTGCCAGCAGGGTGGTGGACAGGGGACTCCTTTCGGATGGCTACACCTTC.

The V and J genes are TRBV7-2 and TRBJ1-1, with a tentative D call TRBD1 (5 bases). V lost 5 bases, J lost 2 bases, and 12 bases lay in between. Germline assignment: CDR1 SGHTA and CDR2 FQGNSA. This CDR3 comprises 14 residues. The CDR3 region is CASSPGRANTEAFF. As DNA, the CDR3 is TGTGCCAGCAGCCCCGGCAGGGCTAACACTGAAGCTTTCTTT.

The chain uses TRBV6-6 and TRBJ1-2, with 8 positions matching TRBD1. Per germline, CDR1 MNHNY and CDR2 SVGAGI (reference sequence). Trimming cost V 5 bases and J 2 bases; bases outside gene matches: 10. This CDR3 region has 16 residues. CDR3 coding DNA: TGTGCCAGCAGTCAACGGACAGGGTCTGTGAACTATGGCTACACCTTC. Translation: CASSQRTGSVNYGYTF.

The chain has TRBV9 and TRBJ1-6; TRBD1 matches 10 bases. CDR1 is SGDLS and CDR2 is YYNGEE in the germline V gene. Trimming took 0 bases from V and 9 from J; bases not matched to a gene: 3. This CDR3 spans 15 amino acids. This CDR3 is CASSVVGTGASPLHF. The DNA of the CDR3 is TGTGCCAGCAGCGTAGTTGGGACAGGGGCTTCACCCCTCCACTTT.

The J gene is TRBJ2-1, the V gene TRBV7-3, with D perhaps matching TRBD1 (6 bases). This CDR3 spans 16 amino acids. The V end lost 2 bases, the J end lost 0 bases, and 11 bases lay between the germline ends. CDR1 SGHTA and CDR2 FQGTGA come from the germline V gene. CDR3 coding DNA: TGTGCCAGCAGCTTAGACGGACAGTTCTCCTACAATGAGCAGTTCTTC. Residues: CASSLDGQFSYNEQFF. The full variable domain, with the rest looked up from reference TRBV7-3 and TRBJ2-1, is GAGVSQTPSNKVTEKGKYVELRCDPISGHTALYWYRQSLGQGPEFLIYFQGTGAADDSGLPNDRFFAVRPEGSVSTLKIQRTERGDSAVYLCASSLDGQFSYNEQFFGPGTRLTVL.

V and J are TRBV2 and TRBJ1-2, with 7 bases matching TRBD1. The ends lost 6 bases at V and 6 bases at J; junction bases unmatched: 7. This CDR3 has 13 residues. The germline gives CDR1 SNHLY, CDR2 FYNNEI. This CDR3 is CASRVTGVDGYTF. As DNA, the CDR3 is TGTGCCAGCAGAGTAACAGGGGTGGATGGCTACACCTTC.

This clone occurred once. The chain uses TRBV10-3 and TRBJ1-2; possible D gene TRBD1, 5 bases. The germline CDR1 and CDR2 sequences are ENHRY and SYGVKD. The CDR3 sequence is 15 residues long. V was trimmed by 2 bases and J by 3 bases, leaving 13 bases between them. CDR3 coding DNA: TGTGCCATCAGTGAGCCGGGGGGTCGGCACTATGGCTACACCTTC. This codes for CAISEPGGRHYGYTF.